These T cell receptor beta chains were read from a single sample in a study of CD8+CD57+ T cells in acquired aplastic anemia. TCRdb independently ran MiXCR on the reads; one entry per CDR3 protein. The table includes about 130,000 distinct CDR3 sequences, about 46% detected once. The sequencing sample was made of sorted CD4+, CD8+, or CD8+CD57+ T cells (not recorded which) from PBMCs. The receptors come from a human donor in good health, serving as a control. CDR3s include the opening cysteine and the closing phenylalanine or tryptophan. The listing skips clone size in some rows; elsewhere it reads once, few, many or a size class.

TRBV24-1,-,TRBJ1-5,CATSDLSRVSNQPQHF
TRBV25-1,-,TRBJ2-7,CASSEFRVSARIRFGQYF
TRBV12-3/TRBV12-4,many,TRBJ2-7,CASSQEGLGYEQYF
TRBV30,-,TRBJ1-5,CAWSVGLRAQPQHF
TRBV29-1,-,TRBJ1-2,CSVAGGGRNYGYTF
TRBV15,few,TRBJ1-4,CATSRQLGQRVNEKLFF
TRBV11-2,-,TRBJ1-2,CASPGDRVYGYTF
TRBV12-3/TRBV12-4,-,TRBJ2-3,CASSYFAGGSTDTQYF
TRBV11-1,-,TRBJ2-3,CASSPGLAGGGTEYF
TRBV15,-,TRBJ2-1,CATSGLGGTYNEQFF
TRBV7-9,-,TRBJ1-1,CASSVAWNTEAFF
TRBV7-2,few,TRBJ2-2,CASSLDNTGELFF
TRBV9,few,TRBJ2-5,CASSVASQETQYF
TRBV11-1,-,TRBJ2-3,CASSLKNRGADTTDTQYF
TRBV29-1,once,TRBJ2-3,CSVEDVWQQYF
TRBV2,-,TRBJ2-5,CASRETSGGAGTQYF
TRBV20-1,-,TRBJ2-7,CSARGQGVEQYF
TRBV19,-,TRBJ1-6,CASSTSTGRNSPLHF
TRBV2,-,TRBJ1-6,CASGGTVENSPLHF
TRBV20-1,many,TRBJ1-5,CSARGAGQPQHF
TRBV19,once,TRBJ2-2,CASTRTSGSGELFF
TRBV7-8,many,TRBJ2-5,CASSLVSGHKYF